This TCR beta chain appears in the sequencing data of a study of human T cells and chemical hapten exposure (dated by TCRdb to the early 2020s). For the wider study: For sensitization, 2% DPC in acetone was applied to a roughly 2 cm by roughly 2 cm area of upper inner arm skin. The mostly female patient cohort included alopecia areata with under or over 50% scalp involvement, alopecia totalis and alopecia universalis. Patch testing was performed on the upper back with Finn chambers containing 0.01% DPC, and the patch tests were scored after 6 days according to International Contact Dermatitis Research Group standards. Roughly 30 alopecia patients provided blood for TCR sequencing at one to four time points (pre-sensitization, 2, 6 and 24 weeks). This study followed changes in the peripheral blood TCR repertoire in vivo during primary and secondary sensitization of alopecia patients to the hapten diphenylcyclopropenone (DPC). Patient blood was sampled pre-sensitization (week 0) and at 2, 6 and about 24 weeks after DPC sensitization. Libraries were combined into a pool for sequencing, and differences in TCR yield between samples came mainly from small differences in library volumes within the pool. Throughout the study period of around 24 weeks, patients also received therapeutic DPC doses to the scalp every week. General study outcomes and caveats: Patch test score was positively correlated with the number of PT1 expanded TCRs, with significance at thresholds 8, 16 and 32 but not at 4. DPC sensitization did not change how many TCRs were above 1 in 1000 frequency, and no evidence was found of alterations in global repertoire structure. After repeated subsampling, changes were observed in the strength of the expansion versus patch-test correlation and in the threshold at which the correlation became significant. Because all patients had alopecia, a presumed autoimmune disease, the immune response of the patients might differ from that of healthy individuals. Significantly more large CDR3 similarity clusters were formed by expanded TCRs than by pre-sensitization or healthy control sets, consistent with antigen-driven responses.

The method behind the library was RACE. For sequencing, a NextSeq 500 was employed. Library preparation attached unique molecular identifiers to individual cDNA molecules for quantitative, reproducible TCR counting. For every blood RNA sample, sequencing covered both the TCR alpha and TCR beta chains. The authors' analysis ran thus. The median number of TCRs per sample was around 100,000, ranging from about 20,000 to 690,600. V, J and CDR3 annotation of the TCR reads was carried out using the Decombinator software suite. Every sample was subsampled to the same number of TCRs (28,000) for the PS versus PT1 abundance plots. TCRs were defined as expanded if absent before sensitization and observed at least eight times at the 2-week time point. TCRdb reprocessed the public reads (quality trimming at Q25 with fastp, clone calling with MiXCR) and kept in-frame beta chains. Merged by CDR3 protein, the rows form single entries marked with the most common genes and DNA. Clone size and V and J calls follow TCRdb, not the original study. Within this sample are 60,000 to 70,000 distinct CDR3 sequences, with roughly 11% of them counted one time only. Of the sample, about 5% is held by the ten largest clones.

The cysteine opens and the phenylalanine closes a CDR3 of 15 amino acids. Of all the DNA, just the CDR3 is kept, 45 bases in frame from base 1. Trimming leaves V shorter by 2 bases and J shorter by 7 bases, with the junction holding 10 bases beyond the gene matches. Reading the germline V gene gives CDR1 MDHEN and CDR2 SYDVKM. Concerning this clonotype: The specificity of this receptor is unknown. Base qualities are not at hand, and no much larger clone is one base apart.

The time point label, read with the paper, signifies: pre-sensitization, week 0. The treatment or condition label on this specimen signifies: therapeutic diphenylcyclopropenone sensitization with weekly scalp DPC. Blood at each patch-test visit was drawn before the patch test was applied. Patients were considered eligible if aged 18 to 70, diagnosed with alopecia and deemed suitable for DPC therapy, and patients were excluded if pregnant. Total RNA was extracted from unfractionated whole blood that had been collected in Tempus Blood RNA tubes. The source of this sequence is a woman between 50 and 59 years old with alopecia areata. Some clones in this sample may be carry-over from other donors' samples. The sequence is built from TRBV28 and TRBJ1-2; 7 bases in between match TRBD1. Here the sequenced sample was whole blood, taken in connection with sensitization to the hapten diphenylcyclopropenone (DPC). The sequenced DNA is TGTGCCAGCAGTTTAAAACCCACAGGGGTGGGTGGCTACACCTTC. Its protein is CASSLKPTGVGGYTF.